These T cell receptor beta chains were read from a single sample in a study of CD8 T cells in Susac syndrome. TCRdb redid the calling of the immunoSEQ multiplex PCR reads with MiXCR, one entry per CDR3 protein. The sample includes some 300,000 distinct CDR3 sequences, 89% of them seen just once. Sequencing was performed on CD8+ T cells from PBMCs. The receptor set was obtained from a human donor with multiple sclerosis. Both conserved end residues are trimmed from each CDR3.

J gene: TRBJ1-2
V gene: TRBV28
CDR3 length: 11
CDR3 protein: ASSPDGNYGYT

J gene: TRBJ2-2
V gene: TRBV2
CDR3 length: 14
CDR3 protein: ASSDETGGFPGELF

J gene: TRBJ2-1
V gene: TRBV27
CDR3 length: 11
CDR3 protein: ASSHGQSNEQF

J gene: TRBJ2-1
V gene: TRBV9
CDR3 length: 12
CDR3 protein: ASSTEMGADEQF

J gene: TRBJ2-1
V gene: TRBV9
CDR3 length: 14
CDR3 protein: ASSVGGGTSYNEQF

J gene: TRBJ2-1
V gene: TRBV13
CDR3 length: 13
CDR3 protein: ASTTTGVVDNEQF

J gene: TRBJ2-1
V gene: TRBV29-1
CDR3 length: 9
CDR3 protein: SDLETGEQF

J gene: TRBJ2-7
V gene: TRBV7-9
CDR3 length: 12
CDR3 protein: ASSLFGGNDEQY

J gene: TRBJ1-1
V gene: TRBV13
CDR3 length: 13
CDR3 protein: ASSLAWGGNTEAF

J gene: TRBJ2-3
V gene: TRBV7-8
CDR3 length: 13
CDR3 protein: ASSSYRQSTDTQY

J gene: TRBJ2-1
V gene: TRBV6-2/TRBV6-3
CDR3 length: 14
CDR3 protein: ASSYTLRGSYNEQF

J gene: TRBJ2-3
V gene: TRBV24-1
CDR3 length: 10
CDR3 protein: ATSDFRDTQY

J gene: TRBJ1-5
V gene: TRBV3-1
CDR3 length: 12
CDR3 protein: ASSQETENQPQH

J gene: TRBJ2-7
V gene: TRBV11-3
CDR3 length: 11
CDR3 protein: ASSTSPLNEQY

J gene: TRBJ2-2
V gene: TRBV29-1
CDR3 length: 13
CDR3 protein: SAISRGDETGELF

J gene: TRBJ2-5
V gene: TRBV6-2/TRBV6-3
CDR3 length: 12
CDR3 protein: ASRTLASQETQY

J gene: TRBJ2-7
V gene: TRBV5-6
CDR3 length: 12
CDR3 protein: ASTVAGGAYEQY

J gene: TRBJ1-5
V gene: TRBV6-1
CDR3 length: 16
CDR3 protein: ASSENNYGQGSIQPQH

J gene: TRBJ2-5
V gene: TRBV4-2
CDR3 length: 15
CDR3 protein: ASSQDLVGGPLETQY

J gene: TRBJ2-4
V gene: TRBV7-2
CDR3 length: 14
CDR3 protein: ASSAYLTDSKNIQY

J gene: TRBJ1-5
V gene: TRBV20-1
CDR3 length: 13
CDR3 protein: SASPGGGGNQPQH

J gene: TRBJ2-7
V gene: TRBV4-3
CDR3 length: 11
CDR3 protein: ASSGDDGLEQY

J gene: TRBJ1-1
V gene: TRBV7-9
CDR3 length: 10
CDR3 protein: ASSSDIEEAF

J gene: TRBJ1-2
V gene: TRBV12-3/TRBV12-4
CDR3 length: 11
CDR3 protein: ASNLGSPGGYT

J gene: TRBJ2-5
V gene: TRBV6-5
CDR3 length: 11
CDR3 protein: ASSPKDLSGEY

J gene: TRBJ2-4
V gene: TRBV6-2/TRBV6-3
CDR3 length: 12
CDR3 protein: ASAAWRAKNIQY

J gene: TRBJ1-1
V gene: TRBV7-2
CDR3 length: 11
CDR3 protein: ASSPGTSPEAF

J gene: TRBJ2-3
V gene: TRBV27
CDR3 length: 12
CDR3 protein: ASSLLGGVDTQY

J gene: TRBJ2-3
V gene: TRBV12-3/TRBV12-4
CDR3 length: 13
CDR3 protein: ASNIAGGRTDTQY

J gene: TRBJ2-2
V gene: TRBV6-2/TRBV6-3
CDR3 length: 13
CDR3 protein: ASSRRGRDTGELF

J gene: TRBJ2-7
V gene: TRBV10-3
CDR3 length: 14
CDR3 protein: AISEPDREGSYEQY

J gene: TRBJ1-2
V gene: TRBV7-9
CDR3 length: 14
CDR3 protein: ASSLVSGELLNGYT

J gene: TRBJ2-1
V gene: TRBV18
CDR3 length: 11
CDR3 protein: ASSPTGWVEQF

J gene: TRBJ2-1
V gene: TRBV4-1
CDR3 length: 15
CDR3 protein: ASSPSVLAGHYNEQF

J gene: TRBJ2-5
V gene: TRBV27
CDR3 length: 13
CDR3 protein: ASSARTSGQETQY

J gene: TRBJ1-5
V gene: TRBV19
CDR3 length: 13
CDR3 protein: ASISDGNSNQPQH

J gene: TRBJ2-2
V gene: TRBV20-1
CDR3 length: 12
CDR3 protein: SARTSGDTGELF

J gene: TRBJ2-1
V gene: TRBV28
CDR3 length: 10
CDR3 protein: ASRPGGGEQF

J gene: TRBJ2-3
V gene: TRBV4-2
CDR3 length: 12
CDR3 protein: ASSPRDNTDTQY

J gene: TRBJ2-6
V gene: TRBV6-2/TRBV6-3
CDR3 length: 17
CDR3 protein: ASSYAEPGRVTGANVLT

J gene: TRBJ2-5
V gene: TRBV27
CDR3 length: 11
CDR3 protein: ASSSPNQETQY

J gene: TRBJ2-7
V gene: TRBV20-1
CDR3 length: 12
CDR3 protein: SARPTRASYEQY

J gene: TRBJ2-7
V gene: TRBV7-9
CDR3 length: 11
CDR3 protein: ASSSQGSYEQY

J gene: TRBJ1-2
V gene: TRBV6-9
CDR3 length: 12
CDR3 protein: ASSARDRSYGYT

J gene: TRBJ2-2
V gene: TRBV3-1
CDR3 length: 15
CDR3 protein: ASRKAPGTGPTGELF

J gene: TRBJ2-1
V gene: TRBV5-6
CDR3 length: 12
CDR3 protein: ASSYGTYYNEQF

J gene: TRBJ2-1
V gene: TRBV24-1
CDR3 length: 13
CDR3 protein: ATSVVGSSYNEQF

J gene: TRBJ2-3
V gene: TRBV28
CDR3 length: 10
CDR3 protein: ASSPVADTQY

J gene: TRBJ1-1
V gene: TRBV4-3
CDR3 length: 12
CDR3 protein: ASSQELGIGQAF

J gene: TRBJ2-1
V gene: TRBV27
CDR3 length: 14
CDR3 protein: ASSPSQGRRSNEQF

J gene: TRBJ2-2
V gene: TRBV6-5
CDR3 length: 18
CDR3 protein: ASSYYYQGALPANTGELF

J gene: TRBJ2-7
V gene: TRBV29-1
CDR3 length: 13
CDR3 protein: SVGQQGTESYEQY

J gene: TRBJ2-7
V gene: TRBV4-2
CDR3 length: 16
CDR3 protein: ASSQFPGLAGARDEQY